Below, 5 T cell receptor beta chains from the same sample are listed, as sequenced in a study of T cells in Graves' hyperthyroidism and ophthalmopathy. Amplified TCR beta CDR3 regions came from RNA transcripts. HTBI primers were employed in a first-round RT-PCR of the TCR CDR3. In TCRdb, the multiplex PCR reads were re-called with MiXCR into one record per CDR3 protein. The sample carries 530,000 or so distinct CDR3 sequences, 15% to 20% recorded once. Sequences were obtained from blood. Receptors originate from a woman between 18 and 29 years old with Graves' ophthalmopathy.

The rearrangement uses TRBV19 and TRBJ2-1; D gene ambiguous. V dropped 3 bases and J dropped 10 bases, with 10 bases sitting between them. The length of the CDR3 is 12 residues. Germline lookup yields CDR1 LNHDA and CDR2 SQIVND (reference sequence). The chain's CDR3 is CASSISGLEQFF. The CDR3 coding sequence is TGTGCCAGTAGTATCTCGGGTTTGGAGCAGTTCTTC.

About this clonotype: At one of its ends the junction is not consistent with the germline gene, which may arise from a read error. J is TRBJ1-1 and V is TRBV29-1; no definite D call. From germline, CDR1 is SQVTM and CDR2 ANQGSEA. The CDR3 sequence is 12 residues long. CDR3 DNA: TGCAGCGTTGAAGGGCTGGTTTCTGAGGCTTTCTTT. It translates to CSVEGLVSEAFF.

In its sample, this clonotype was seen many times. The gene calls are TRBV11-1 and TRBJ2-5, with TRBD1 identical over 7 bases. The CDR3 has 14 amino acids. CDR1 is SGHAT and CDR2 is FQDESV in the germline V gene (reference sequence). V lost 4 bases and J lost 5; bases outside the gene matches: 7. CDR3 in DNA: TGTGCCAGCAGCTACGACAGGGAAAGCGAGACCCAGTACTTC. The encoded protein is CASSYDRESETQYF.

Points on this clonotype: This sequence may be a read error, since a much larger clone differs from it by one base. The V and J genes are TRBV2 and TRBJ2-6; D may be TRBD2 (6 bases). Trimming took 7 bases from V and 0 from J, leaving 16 bases between them. Looked up from germline, CDR1 is SNHLY and CDR2 is FYNNEI. This CDR3 comprises 17 residues. CDR3 protein: CASINWDWGSGANVLTF. CDR3 in DNA: TGTGCCAGCATTAATTGGGACTGGGGCTCTGGGGCCAACGTCCTGACTTTC.

The chain has TRBV4-2 and TRBJ1-5, with a tentative D call TRBD1 (5 bases). Between the trimmed V and J ends, which lost 1 base and 3 bases, there was a span of 13 bases. CDR1 is LGHNA and CDR2 is YNFKEQ in the germline V gene. The CDR3 consists of 16 residues. The CDR3 DNA reads TGTGCCAGCAGCCAAGTGTTAGGCAGGGACAATCAGCCCCAGCATTTT. Amino acids: CASSQVLGRDNQPQHF.